The 5 T cell receptor beta chains below were found in one sample sequenced in a study of immune evolution from preneoplasia to lung adenocarcinoma. Libraries were prepared by immunoSEQ multiplex PCR; TCRdb keeps only in-frame clonotypes and omits some of them. The data show roughly 4,000 clones, with 65% to 85% seen just once and around 6.5% held by the top ten. The sample taken for sequencing was FFPE minimally invasive lung adenocarcinoma tissue. These receptors all stem from a person over 45 with lung adenocarcinoma.

This chain uses TRBV2 with TRBJ1-5; 7 nucleotides match TRBD1. Germline CDR1 SNHLY, CDR2 FYNNEI. Trimming removed 2 bases from V and 7 bases from J; junction bases left unmatched: 11. CDR3 length equals 16 residues. The CDR3 region is CASSEIGAGGGQPQHF. In DNA, the CDR3 is TGTGCCAGCAGTGAAATTGGGGCAGGGGGAGGCCAGCCCCAGCATTTT.

The chain carries TRBV2 and TRBJ2-7, with D uncertain. The CDR3 covers 14 residues. Trimming pared 6 bases from V and 2 bases from J, leaving 14 bases between. Germline assignment: CDR1 SNHLY and CDR2 FYNNEI. This CDR3 is CASRAYSGPYEQYF. Written as DNA, the CDR3 is TGTGCCAGCAGGGCTTATTCAGGCCCCTACGAGCAGTACTTC.

This clone was counted between two and nine times. This same CDR3 is encoded by further DNA sequences in the sample. The V and J genes are TRBV6-5 and TRBJ1-5; possible D gene TRBD1, 6 bases. Trimming took 5 bases from V and 2 from J, leaving 7 bases between them. Looked up from germline, CDR1 is MNHEY and CDR2 is SVGAGI. This CDR3 has 13 residues. CDR3 DNA sequence: TGTGCCAGCAGTCAGGGGCGCAATCAGCCCCAGCATTTT. Encoded protein: CASSQGRNQPQHF.

The chain recombines TRBV7-2 with TRBJ1-1; the D is unclear. V lost 4 bases, J lost 0 bases, and 9 bases lay in between. Germline CDR1 and CDR2: SGHTA and FQGNSA. The CDR3 covers 14 residues. CDR3 nucleotide sequence: TGTGCCAGCAGCTCCGGAAGTGTGAACACTGAAGCTTTCTTT. It codes for CASSSGSVNTEAFF.

The rearrangement uses TRBV2 and TRBJ1-5, with 7 bases matching TRBD1. CDR3 length: 15 amino acids. The trim removed 1 base at V and 6 bases at J, leaving 6 bases unmatched. Germline V gives CDR1 SNHLY, CDR2 FYNNEI. The CDR3 coding sequence is TGTGCCAGCAGTGAAGGAGCAGGGGGTGGTCAGCCCCAGCATTTT. This codes for CASSEGAGGGQPQHF.